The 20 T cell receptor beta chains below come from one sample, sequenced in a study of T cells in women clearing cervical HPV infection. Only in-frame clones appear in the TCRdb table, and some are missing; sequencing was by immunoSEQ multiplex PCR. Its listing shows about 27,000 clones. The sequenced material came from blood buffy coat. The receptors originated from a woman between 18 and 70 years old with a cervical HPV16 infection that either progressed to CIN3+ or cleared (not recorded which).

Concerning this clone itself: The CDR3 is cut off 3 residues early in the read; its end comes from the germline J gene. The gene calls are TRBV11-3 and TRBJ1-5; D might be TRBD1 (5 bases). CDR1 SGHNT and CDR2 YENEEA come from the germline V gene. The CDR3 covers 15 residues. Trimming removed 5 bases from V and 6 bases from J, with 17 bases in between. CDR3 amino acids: CASSPGGEGRQPQHF. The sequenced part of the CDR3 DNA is TGTGCCAGCAGCCCCGGGGGTGAGGGCCGTCAGCCC. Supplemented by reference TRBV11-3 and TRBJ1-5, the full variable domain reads EAGVVQSPRYKIIEKKQPVAFWCNPISGHNTLYWYLQNLGQGPELLIRYENEEAVDDSQLPKDRFSAERLKGVDSTLKIQPAELGDSAVYLCASSPGGEGRQPQHFGDGTRLSIL.

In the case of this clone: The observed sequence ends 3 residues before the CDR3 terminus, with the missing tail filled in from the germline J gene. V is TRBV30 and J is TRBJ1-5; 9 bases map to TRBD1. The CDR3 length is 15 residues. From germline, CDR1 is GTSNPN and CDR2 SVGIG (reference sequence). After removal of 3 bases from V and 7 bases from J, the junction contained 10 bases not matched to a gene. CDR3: CAWSRGQGLGQPQHF. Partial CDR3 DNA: TGTGCCTGGAGCCGGGGACAGGGTTTAGGCCAGCCC.

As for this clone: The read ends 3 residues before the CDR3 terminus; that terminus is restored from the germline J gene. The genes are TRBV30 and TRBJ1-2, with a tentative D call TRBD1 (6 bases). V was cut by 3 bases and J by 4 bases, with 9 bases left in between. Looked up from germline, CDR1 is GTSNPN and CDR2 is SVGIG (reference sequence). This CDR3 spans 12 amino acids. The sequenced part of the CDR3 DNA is TGTGCCTGGAGCCAGGACAGCTATGGC. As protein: CAWSQDSYG. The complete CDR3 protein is CAWSQDSYGYTF.

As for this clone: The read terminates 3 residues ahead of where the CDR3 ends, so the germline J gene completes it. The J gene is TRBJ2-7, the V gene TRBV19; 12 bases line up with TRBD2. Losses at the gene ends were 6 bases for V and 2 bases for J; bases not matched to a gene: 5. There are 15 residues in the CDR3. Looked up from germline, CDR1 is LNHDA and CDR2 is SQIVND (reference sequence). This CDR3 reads CASRTSGSSAYEQYF. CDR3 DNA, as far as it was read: TGTGCCAGTAGGACTAGCGGGAGCTCGGCCTACGAG.

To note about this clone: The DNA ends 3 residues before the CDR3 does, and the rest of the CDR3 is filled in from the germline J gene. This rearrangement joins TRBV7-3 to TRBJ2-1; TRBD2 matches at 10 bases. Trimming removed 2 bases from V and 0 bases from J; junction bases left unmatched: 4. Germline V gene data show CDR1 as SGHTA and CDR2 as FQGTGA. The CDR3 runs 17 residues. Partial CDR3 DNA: TGTGCCAGCAGCTTACAGGCTAGCGGGAGCTCCTACAATGAG. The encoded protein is CASSLQASGSSYNE. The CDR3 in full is CASSLQASGSSYNEQFF.

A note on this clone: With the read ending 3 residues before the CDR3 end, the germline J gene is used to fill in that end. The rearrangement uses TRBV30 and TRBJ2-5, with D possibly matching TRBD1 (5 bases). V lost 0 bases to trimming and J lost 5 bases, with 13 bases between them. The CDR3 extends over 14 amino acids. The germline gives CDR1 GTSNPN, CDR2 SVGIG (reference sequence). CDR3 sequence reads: CAWSVRAGRETQYF. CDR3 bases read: TGTGCCTGGAGTGTAAGGGCAGGGCGCGAGACC.

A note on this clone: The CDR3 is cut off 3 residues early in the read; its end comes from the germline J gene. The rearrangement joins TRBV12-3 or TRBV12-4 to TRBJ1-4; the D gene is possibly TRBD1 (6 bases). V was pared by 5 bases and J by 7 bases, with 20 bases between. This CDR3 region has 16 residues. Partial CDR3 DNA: TGTGCCAGCAGTCCGGATCCGACAGGTGCCCTTGAAAAA. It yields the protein CASSPDPTGALEK. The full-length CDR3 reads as CASSPDPTGALEKLFF.

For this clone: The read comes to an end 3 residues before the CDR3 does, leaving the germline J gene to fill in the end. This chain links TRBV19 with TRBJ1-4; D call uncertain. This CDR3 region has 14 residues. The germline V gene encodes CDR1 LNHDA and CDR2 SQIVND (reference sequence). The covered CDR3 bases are TGTGCCAGTAGTGGGTACAGTTATAATTCACCA. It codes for CASSGYSYNSP. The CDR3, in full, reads CASSGYSYNSPLFF.

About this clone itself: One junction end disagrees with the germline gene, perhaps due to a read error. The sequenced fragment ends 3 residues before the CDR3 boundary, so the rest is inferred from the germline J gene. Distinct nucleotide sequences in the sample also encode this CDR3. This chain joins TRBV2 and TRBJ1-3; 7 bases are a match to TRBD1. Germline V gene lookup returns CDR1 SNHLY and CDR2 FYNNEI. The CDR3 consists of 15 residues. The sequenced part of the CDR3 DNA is TGTGCCAGCAGTGACAGGGGGGTCTCTGGAAACACA. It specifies CASSDRGVSGNT. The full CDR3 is CASSDRGVSGNTIYF.

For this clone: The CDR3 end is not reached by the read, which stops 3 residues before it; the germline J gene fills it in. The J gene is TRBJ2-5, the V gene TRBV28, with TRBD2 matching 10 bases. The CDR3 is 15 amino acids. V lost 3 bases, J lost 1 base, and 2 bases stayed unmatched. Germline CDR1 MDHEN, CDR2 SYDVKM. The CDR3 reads CASSFPSGGQETQYF. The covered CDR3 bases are TGTGCCAGCAGTTTTCCTAGCGGGGGCCAAGAGACC. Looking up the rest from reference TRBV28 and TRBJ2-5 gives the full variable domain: DVKVTQSSRYLVKRTGEKVFLECVQDMDHENMFWYRQDPGLGLRLIYFSYDVKMKEKGDIPEGYSVSREKKERFSLILESASTNQTSMYLCASSFPSGGQETQYFGPGTRLLVL.

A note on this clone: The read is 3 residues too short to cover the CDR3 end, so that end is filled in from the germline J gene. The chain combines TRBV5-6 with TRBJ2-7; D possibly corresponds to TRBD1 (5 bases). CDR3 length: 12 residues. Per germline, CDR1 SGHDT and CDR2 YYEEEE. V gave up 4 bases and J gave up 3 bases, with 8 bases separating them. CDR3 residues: CASSVDSYEQYF. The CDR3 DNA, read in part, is TGTGCCAGCAGCGTAGACAGCTACGAG.

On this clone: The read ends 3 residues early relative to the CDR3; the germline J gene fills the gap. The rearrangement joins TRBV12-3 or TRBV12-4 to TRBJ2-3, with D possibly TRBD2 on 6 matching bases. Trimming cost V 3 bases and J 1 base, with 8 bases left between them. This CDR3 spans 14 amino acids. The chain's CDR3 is CASSLASGTDTQYF. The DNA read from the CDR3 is TGTGCCAGCAGTTTGGCTAGCGGCACAGATACG.

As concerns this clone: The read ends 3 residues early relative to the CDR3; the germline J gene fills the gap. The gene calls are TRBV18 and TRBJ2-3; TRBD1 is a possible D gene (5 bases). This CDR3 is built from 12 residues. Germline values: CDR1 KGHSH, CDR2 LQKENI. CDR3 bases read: TGTGCCAGCTCACAAGGGGAAGAGACG. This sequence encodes CASSQGEET. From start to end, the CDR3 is CASSQGEETQYF.

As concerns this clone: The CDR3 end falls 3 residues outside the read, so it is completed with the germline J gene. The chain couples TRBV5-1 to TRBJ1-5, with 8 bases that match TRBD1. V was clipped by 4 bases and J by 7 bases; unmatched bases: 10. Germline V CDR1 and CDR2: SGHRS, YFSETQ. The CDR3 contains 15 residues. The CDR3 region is CASSISGQEAQPQHF. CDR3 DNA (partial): TGCGCCAGCAGCATCTCGGGACAGGAGGCACAGCCC.

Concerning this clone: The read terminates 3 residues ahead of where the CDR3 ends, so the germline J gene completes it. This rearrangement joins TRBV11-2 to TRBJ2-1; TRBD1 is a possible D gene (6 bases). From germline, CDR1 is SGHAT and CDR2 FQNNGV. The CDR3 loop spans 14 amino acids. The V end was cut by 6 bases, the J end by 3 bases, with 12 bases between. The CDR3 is CASRLTGFYNEQFF. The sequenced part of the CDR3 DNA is TGTGCCAGCAGACTGACAGGATTCTACAATGAG. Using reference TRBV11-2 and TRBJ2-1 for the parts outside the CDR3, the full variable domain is EAGVAQSPRYKIIEKRQSVAFWCNPISGHATLYWYQQILGQGPKLLIQFQNNGVVDDSQLPKDRFSAERLKGVDSTLKIQPAKLEDSAVYLCASRLTGFYNEQFFGPGTRLTVL.

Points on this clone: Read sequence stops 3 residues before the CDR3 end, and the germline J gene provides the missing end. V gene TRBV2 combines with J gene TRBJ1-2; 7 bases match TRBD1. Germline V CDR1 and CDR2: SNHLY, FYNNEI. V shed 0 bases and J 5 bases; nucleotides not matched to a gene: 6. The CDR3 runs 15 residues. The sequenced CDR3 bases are TGTGCCAGCAGTGAAGCGACGCGGGACAGATATGGC. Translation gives CASSEATRDRYG. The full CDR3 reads CASSEATRDRYGYTF.

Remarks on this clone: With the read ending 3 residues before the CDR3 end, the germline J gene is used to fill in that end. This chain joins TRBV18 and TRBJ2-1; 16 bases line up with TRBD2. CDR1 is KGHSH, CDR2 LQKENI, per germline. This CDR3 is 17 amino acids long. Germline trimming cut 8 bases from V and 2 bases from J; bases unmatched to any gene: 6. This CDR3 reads CASISGTSGRAYNEQFF. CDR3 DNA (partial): TGTGCCAGCATTTCCGGGACTAGCGGGAGGGCCTACAATGAG.

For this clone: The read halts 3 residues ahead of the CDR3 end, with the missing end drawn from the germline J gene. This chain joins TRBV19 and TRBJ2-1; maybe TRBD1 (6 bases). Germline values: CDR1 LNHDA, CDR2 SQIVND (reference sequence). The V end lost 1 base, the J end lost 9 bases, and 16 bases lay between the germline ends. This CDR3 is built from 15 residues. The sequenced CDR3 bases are TGTGCCAGTAGTATAGGGCTTCAGGGGAGAGGTGAG. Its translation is CASSIGLQGRGE. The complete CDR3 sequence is CASSIGLQGRGEQFF.

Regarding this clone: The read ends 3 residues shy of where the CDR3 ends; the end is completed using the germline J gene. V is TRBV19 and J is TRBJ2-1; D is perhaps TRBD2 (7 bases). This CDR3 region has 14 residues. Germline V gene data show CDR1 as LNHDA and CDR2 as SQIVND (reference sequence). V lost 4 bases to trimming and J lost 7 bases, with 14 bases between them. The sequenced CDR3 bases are TGTGCCAGTAGTACCCAACAGGGAGGGAATGAG. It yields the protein CASSTQQGGNE. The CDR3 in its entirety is CASSTQQGGNEQFF.

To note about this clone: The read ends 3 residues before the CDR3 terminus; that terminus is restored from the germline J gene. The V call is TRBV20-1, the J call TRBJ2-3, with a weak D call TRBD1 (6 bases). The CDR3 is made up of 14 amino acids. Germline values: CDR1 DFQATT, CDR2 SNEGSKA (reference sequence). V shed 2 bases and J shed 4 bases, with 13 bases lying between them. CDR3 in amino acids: CSARLQGLADTQYF. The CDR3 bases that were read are TGCAGTGCTAGATTACAGGGTCTGGCAGATACG.